This T cell receptor beta chain was obtained from a study of blood T cell repertoires in COVID-19. Overall study: Samples taken during acute and convalescent COVID-19 were collected in the United States, Italy and Spain. PBMCs, B-cell-depleted T cells, or T cells were the source of the cDNA or gDNA that made up the material.

The germline V gene encodes CDR1 MNHEY and CDR2 SVGAGI. V gave up 0 bases and J gave up 0 bases, with 6 bases separating them. This CDR3 is 16 amino acids long. This clone was observed a handful of times. Other DNA sequences in the sample encode the same CDR3. The authors' processing: Amplifying reference gene primers gave estimates of nucleated cell counts. Repertoires were generated with immunoSEQ multiplex PCR, while TCRdb's copy carries only in-frame clones and drops some. That table supplies the V and J calls and clone size; D and trimming were determined from the DNA. The sample holds 120,000 or so clones; 70% to 75% are singletons and the top ten take around 5.5%.

This chain connects TRBV6-5 to TRBJ1-6; no firm D call. The source of this sequence is a man aged 55-75 years with acute or convalescent COVID-19. The material sequenced was peripheral blood. CDR3: CASSYSRSSYNSPLHF. The CDR3 bases are TGTGCCAGCAGTTACTCCCGCAGCTCCTATAATTCACCCCTCCACTTT.